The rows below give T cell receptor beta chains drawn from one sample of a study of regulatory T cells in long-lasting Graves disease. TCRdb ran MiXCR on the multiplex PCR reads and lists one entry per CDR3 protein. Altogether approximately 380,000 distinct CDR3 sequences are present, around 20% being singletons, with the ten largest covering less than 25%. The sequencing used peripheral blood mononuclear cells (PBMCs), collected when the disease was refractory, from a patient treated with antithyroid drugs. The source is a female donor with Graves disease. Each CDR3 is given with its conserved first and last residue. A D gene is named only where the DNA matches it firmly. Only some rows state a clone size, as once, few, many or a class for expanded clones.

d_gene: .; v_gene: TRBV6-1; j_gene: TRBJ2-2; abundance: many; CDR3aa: CASSEIQTPGELFF; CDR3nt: TGTGCCAGCAGTGAGATACAGACCCCCGGGGAGCTGTTTTTT
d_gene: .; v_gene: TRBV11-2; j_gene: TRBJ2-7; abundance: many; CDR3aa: CASSTRAVAVNYEQYF; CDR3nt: TGTGCCAGCAGCACCAGAGCCGTGGCGGTAAACTACGAGCAGTACTTC
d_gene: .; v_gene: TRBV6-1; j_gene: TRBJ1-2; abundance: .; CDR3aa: CASTDLSNYGYTF; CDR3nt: TGTGCCAGCACCGATCTTTCGAACTATGGCTACACCTTC
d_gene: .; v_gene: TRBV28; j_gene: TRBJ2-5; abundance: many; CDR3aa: CASSPSLGGRSETQYF; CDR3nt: TGTGCCAGCAGTCCCTCCTTAGGGGGGAGGTCGGAGACCCAGTACTTC
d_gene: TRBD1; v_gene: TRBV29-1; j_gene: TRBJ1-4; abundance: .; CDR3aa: CAGGQGLGEKLFF; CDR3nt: TGCGCCGGGGGACAGGGGCTAGGTGAAAAACTGTTTTTT
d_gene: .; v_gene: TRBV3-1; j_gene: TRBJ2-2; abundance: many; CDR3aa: CASSQGLGNTGELFF; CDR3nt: TGTGCCAGCAGCCAGGGACTCGGGAACACCGGGGAGCTGTTTTTT
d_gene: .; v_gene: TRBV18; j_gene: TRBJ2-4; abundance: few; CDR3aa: CASSPGAVAKNIQYF; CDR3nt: TGTGCCAGCTCACCCGGGGCCGTAGCCAAAAACATTCAGTACTTC
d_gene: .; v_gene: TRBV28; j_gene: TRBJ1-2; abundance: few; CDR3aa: CASSIGYGYTF; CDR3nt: TGTGCCAGCAGTATTGGCTATGGCTACACCTTC
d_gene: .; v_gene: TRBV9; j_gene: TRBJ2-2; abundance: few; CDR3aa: CASSVGVRDGSGELFF; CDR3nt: TGTGCCAGCAGCGTGGGGGTGCGGGACGGATCCGGGGAGCTGTTTTTT
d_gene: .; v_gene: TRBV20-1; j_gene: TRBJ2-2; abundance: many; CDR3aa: CSASVANTGELFF; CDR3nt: TGCAGTGCTAGTGTGGCGAACACCGGGGAGCTGTTTTTT
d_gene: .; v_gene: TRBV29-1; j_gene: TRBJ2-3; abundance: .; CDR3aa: CSVEFANTQYF; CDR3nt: TGCAGCGTTGAATTCGCGAATACGCAGTATTTT
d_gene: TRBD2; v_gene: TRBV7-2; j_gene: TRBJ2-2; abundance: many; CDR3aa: CASSRIAGVTGELFF; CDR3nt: TGTGCCAGCAGCCGAATAGCGGGAGTAACCGGGGAGCTGTTTTTT
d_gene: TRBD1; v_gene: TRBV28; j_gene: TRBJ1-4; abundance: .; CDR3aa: CASSAWTGRNEKLFF; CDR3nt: TGTGCCAGCAGTGCTTGGACAGGGCGGAATGAAAAACTGTTTTTT
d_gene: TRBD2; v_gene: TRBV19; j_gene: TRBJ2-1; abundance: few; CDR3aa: CASSGLAGYNEQFF; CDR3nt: TGTGCCAGTAGTGGGCTAGCGGGATACAATGAGCAGTTCTTC
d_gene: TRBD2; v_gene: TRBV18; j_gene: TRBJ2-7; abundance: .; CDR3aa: CASSPRQGGGEQYF; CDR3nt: TGTGCCAGCTCACCACGTCAGGGCGGGGGCGAGCAGTACTTC
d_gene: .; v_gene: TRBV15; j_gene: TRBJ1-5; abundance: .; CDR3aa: CATSRDRNSNQPQHF; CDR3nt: TGTGCCACCAGCAGAGATCGGAATAGCAATCAGCCCCAGCATTTT
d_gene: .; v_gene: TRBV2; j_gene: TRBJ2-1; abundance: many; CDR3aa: CARSGTEGNEQFF; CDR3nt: TGTGCCAGGAGCGGGACAGAAGGGAATGAGCAGTTCTTC
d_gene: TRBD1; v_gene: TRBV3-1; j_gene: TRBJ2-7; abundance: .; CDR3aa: CASSQEQGLPYEQYF; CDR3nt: TGTGCCAGCAGCCAAGAACAGGGGCTCCCCTACGAGCAGTACTTC
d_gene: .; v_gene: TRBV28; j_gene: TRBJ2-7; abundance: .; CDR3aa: CASSFGGHPSYEQYF; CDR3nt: TGTGCCAGCAGTTTTGGAGGACACCCCTCCTACGAGCAGTACTTC
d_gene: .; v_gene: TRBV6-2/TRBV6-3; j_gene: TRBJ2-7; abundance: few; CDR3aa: CATLPGYEQYF; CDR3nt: TGTGCCACCCTGCCGGGCTACGAGCAGTACTTC
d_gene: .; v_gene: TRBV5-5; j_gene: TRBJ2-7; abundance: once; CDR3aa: CASFAQFWGRGGEQYF; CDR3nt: TGTGCCAGCTTTGCCCAGTTCTGGGGTAGGGGCGGCGAGCAGTACTTC
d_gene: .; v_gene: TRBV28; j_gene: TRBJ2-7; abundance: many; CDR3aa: CASSFRGYSYEQYF; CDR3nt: TGTGCCAGCAGTTTTAGGGGTTACTCCTACGAGCAGTACTTC